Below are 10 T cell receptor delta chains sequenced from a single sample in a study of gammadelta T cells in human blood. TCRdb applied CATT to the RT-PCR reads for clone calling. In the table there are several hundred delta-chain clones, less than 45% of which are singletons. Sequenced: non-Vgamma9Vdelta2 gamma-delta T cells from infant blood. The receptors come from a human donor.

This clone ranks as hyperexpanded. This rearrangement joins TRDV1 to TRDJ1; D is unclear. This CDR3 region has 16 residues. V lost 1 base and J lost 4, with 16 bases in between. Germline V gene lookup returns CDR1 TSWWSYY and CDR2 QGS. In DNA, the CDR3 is TGTGCTCTTGGGGAACGGTCTGCGGGTCTCCGCGATAAACTCATCTTT. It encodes CALGERSAGLRDKLIF.

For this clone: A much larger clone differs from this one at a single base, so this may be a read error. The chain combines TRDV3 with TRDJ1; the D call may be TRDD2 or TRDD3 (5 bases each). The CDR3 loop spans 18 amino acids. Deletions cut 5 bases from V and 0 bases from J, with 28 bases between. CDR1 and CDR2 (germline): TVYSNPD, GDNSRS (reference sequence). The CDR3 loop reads CAALPSSPGGEYTDKLIF. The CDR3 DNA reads TGTGCCGCCCTACCTTCTTCCCCGGGTGGGGAATACACCGATAAACTCATCTTT.

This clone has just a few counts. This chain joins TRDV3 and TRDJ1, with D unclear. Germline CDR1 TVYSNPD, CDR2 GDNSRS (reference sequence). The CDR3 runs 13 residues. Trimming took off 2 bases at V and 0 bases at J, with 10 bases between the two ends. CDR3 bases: TGTGCCTTTCAAGCAGTATACACCGATAAACTCATCTTT. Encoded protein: CAFQAVYTDKLIF.

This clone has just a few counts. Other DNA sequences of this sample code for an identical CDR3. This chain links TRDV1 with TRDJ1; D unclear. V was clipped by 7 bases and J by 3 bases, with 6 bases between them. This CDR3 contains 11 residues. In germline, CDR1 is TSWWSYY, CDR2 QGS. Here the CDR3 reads CALEWADKLIF. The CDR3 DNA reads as TGTGCTCTTGAGTGGGCCGATAAACTCATCTTT.

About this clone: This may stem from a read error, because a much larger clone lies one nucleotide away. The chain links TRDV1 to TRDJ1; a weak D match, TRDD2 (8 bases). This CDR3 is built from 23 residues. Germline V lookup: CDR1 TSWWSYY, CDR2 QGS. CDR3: CARGERDLPTTGDLDLYTDKLIF. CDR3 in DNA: TGTGCTCGTGGGGAAAGGGATCTTCCTACGACTGGGGATCTTGATTTGTACACCGATAAACTCATCTTT.

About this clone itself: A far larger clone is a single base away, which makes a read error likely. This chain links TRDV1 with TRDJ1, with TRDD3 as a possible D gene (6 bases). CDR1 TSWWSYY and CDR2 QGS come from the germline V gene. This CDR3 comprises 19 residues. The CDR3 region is CALGIHPPPSGARTDKLTF. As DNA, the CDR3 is TGTGCTCTTGGGATCCACCCACCTCCATCTGGGGCCCGGACCGATAAACTCACCTTT.

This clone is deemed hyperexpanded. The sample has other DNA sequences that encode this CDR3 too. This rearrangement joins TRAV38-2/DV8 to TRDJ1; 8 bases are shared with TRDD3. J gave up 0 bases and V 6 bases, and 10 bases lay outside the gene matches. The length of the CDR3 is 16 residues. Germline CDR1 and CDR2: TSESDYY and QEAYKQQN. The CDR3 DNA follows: TGTGCTTATACTCTTGTACTGGGGGCGTACACCGATAAACTCATCTTT. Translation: CAYTLVLGAYTDKLIF.

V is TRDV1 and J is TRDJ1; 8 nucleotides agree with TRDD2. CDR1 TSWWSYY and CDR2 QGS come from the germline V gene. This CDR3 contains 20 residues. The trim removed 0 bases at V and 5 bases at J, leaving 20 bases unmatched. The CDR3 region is CALGELSLPKVVGGPDKLIF. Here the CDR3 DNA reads TGTGCTCTTGGGGAACTCTCCCTTCCTAAGGTGGTTGGGGGGCCTGATAAACTCATCTTT.

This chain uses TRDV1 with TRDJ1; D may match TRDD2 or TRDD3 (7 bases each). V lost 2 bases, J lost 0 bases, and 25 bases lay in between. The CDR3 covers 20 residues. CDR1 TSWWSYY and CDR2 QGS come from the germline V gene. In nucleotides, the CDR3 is TGTGCTCTTGGGGAAGCTCTATTCCTACCTTCGGGGGGATACACCGATAAACTCATCTTT. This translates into CALGEALFLPSGGYTDKLIF.

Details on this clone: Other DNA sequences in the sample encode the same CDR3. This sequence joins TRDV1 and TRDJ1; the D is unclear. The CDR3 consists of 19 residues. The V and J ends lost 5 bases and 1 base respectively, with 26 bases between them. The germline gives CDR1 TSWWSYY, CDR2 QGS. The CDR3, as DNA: TGTGCTCTTGGGCAAAGCCCTAATTCCCTTATCGGACCCACCGATAAACTCATCTTT. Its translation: CALGQSPNSLIGPTDKLIF.